This TCR beta chain was observed in a study of blood T cells in healthy people across ages. Findings and caveats of the study: Diversity estimates drawn from one million T cells were deemed underestimates. The recorded TCR beta diversity per million T cells decreased in a roughly linear manner with age.

In this sample, this clonotype turned up a few times. Its specificity is not known. A much bigger clone sits one base away, suggesting this may be a read error. PCR was performed a second time for about 7 to 12 cycles using a sample-barcoded 5' primer and a J-beta primer mix. Each CDR3 protein gets one entry after TCRdb re-called the 5' RACE reads with MiXCR. The sample yields fewer than 950,000 distinct CDR3 sequences, around half seen once. The CDR3 is 16 residues long. V was pared by 5 bases and J by 7 bases, with 14 bases of the junction left unmatched. Germline loops: CDR1 SGHTA, CDR2 FQGNSA. The source material was blood. The clonotype comes from an elderly man in good health. The V gene is TRBV7-2, the J gene TRBJ2-7, with 10 nucleotides matching TRBD2. CDR3 DNA sequence: TGTGCCAGCAGCAGAACTAGCGGGGTCCCTTACAATGAGCAGTACTTC. This sequence encodes CASSRTSGVPYNEQYF.